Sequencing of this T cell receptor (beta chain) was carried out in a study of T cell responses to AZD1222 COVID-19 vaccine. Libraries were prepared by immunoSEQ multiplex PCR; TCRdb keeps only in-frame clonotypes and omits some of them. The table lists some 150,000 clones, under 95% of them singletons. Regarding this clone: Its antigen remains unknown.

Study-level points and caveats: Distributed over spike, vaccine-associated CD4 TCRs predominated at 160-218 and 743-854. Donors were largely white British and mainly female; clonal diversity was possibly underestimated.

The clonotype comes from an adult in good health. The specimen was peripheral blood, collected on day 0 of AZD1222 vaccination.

This chain's CDR3 is CASSLYEDSSYGYTF. As DNA, the CDR3 is TGTGCCAGCAGCTTATACGAGGACAGCTCCTATGGCTACACCTTC. V gene TRBV7-9 combines with J gene TRBJ1-2; D is perhaps TRBD1 (6 bases). V was trimmed by 2 bases and J by 4 bases, leaving 14 bases between them. Per the germline V gene, CDR1 is SEHNR and CDR2 is FQNEAQ (reference sequence). The CDR3 extends over 15 amino acids. The full variable domain, completed using reference TRBV7-9 and TRBJ1-2, is DTGVSQNPRHKITKRGQNVTFRCDPISEHNRLYWYRQTLGQGPEFLTYFQNEAQLEKSRLLSDRFSAERPKGSFSTLEIQRTEQGDSAMYLCASSLYEDSSYGYTFGSGTRLTVV.